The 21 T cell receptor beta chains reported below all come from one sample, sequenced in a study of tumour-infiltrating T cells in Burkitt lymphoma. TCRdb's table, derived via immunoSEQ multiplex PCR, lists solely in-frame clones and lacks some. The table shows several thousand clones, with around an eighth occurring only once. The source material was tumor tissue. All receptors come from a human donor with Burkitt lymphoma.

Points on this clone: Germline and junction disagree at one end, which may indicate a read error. CDR3 sequence reads: CASNITVYQPQHF. In nucleotides, the CDR3 is TGTGCCAGTAATATAACAGTCTATCAGCCCCAGCATTTT. The rearrangement links TRBV19 to TRBJ1-5; no definite D call. This CDR3 has 13 residues. Looked up from germline, CDR1 is LNHDA and CDR2 is SQIVND (reference sequence).

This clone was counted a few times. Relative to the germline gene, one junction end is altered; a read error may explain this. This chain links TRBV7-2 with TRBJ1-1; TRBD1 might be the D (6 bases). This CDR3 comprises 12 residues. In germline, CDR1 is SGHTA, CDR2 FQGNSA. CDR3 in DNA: TGTGCCAGCGGCATGGATCAGGGGCGCATAGCGTTT. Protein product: CASGMDQGRIAF.

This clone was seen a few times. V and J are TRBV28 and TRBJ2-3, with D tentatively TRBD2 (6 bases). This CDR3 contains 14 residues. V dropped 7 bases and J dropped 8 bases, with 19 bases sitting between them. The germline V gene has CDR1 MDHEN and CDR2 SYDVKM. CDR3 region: CASTPSVERGTQYF. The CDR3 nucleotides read TGTGCCAGCACTCCTAGCGTTGAGAGGGGTACGCAGTATTTT. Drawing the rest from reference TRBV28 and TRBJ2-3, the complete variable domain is DVKVTQSSRYLVKRTGEKVFLECVQDMDHENMFWYRQDPGLGLRLIYFSYDVKMKEKGDIPEGYSVSREKKERFSLILESASTNQTSMYLCASTPSVERGTQYFGPGTRLTVL.

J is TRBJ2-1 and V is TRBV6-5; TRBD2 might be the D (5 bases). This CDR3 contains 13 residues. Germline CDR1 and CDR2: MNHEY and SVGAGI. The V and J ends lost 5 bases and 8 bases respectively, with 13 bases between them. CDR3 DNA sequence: TGTGCCAGCAGTGCACTAGGGCTAGATGAGCAGTTCTTC. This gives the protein CASSALGLDEQFF.

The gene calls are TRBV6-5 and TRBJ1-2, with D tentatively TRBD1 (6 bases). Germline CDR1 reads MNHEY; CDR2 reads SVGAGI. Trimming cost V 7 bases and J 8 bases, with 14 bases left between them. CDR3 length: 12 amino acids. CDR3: CASTSGEKGYTF. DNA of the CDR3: TGTGCCAGCACCTCAGGGGAGAAGGGCTACACCTTC.

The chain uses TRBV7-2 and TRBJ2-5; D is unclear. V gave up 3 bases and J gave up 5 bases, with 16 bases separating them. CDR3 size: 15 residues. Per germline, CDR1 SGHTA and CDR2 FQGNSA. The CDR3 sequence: CASSFSGPNSETQYF. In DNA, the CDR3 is TGTGCCAGCAGCTTCTCTGGGCCCAACTCGGAGACCCAGTACTTC.

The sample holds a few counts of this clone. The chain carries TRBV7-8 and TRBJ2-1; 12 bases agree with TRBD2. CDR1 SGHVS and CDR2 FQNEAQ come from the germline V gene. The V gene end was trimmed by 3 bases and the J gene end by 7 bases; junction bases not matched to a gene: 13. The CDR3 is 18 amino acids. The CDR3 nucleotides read TGTGCCAGCAGCTTTGGGCTAGCGGGAGGGCCGATAAATAATGAGCAGTTCTTC. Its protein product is CASSFGLAGGPINNEQFF.

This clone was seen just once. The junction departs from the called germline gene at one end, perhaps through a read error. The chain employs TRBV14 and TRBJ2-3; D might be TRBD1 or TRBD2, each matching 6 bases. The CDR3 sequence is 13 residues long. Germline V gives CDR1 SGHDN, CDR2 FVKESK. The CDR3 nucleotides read TGTGTCAGCAGCCTTTTGGGGGGCGGTACGCAGTATTTT. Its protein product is CVSSLLGGGTQYF.

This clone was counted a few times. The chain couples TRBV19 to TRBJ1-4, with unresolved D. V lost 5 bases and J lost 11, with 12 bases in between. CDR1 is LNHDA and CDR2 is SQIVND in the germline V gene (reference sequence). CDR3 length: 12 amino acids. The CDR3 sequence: CASSWVGGKLFF. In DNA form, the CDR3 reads TGTGCCAGTAGTTGGGTTGGTGGTAAACTGTTTTTT.

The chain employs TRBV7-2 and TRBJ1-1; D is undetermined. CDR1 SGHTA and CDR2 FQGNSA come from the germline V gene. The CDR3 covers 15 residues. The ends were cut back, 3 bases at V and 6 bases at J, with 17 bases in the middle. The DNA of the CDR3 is TGTGCCAGCAGCTTGCACCGCAGGCCCCTAGCTGAAGCTTTCTTT. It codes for CASSLHRRPLAEAFF.

CDR3 nucleotides: TGTGCCAGCAGTGAGTTGACTAGGGGGGATGAGCAGTTCTTC. Protein: CASSELTRGDEQFF. The rearrangement uses TRBV6-1 and TRBJ2-1; D may be TRBD1 or TRBD2 (6 bases each). The CDR3 spans 14 residues. V shed 3 bases and J shed 8 bases, with 14 bases lying between them. Germline V gene sequence: CDR1 MNHNS, CDR2 SASEGT.

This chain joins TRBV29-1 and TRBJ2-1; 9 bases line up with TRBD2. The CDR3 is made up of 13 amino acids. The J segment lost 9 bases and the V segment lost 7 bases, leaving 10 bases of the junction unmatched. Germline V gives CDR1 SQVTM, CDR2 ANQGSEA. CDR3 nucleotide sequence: TGCAGCGCTGGGACTAGCCGGAGGACTGAGCAGTTCTTC. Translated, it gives CSAGTSRRTEQFF.

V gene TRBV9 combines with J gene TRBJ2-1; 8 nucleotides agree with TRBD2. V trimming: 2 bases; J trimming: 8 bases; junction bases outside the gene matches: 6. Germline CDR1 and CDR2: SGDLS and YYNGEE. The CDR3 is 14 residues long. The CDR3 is CASSVGGGSDEQFF. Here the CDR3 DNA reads TGTGCCAGCAGCGTGGGCGGGGGGAGCGATGAGCAGTTCTTC.

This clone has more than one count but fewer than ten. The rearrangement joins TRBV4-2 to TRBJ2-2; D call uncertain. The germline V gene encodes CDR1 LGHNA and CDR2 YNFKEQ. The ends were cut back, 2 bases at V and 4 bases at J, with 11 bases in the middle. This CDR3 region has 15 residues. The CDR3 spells CASSQQEYVTGELFF. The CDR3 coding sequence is TGTGCCAGCAGCCAACAGGAATATGTCACCGGGGAGCTGTTTTTT.

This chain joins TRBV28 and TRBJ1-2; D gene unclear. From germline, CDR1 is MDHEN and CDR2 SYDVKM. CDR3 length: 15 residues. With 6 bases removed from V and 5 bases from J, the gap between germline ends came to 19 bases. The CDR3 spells CASSAMVVKIYGYTF. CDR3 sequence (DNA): TGTGCCAGCAGCGCAATGGTTGTGAAGATTTATGGCTACACCTTC.

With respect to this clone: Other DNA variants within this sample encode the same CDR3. The CDR3 is CSARVSRGYTF. The DNA for the CDR3 is TGCAGTGCTAGAGTGTCGAGGGGCTACACCTTC. This chain connects TRBV20-1 to TRBJ1-2; D is uncertain. This CDR3 is built from 11 residues. V lost 1 base and J 8 bases, leaving 8 bases between the germline ends. Per germline, CDR1 DFQATT and CDR2 SNEGSKA (reference sequence).

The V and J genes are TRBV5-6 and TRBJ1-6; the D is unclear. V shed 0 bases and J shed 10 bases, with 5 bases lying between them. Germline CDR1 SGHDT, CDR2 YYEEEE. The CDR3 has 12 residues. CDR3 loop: CASSLEASPLHF. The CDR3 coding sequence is TGTGCCAGCAGCTTGGAAGCCTCACCCCTCCACTTT.

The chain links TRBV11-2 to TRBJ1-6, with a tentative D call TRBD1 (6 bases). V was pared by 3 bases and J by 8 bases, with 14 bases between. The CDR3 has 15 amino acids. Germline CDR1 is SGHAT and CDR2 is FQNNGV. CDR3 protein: CASSLTGLADSPLHF. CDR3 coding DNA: TGTGCCAGCAGCTTGACAGGACTTGCTGATTCACCCCTCCACTTT. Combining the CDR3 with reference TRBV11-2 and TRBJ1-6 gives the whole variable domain EAGVAQSPRYKIIEKRQSVAFWCNPISGHATLYWYQQILGQGPKLLIQFQNNGVVDDSQLPKDRFSAERLKGVDSTLKIQPAKLEDSAVYLCASSLTGLADSPLHFGNGTRLTVT.

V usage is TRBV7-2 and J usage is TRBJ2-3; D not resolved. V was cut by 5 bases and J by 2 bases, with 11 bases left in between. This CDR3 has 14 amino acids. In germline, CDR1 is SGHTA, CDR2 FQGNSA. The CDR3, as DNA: TGTGCCAGCAGCCTCCAGCTCAACACAGATACGCAGTATTTT. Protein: CASSLQLNTDTQYF.

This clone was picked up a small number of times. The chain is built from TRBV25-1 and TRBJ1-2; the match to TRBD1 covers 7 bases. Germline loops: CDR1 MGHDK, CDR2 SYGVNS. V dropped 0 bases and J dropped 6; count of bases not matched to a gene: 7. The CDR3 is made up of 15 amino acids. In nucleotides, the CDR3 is TGTGCCAGCAGTGAATATAGTGAGACAGGGCATGGCTACACCTTC. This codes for CASSEYSETGHGYTF.

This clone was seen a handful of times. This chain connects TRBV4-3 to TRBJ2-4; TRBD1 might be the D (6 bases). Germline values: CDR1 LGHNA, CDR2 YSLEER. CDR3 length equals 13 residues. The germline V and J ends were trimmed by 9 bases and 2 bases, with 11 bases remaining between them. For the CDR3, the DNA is TGCGCCAGTTACAGGGTTACCAAAAACATTCAGTACTTC. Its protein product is CASYRVTKNIQYF.